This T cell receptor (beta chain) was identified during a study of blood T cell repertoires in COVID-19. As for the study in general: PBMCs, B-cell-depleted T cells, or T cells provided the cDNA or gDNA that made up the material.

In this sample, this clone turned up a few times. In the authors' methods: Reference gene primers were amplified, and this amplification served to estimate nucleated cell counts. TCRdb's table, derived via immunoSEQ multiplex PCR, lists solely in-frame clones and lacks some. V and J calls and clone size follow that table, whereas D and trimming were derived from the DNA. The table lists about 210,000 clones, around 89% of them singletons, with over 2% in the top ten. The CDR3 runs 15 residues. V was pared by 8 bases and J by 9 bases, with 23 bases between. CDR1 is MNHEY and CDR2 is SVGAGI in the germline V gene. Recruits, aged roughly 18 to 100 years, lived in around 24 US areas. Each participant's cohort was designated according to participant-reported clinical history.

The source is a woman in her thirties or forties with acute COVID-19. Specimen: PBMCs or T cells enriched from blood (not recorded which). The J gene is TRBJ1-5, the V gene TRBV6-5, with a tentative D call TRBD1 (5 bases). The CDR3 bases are TGTGCCAGCGGAGGACTCAGGGACTCTCGTGGGCCCCAGCATTTT. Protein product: CASGGLRDSRGPQHF.